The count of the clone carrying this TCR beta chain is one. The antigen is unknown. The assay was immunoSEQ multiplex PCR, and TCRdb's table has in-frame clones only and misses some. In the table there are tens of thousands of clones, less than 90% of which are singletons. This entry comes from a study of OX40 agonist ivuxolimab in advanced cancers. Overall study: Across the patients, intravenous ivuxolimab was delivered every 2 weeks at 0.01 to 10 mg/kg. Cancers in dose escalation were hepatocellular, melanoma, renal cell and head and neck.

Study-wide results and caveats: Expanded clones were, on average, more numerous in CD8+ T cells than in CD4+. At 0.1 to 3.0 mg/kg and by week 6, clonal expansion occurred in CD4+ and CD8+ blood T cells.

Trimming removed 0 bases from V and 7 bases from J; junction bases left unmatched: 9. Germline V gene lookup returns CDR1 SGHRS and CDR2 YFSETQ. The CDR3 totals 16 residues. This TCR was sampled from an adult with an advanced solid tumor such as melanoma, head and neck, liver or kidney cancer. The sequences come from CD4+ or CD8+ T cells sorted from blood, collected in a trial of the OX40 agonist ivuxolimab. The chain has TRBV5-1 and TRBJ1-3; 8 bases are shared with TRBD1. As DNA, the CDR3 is TGCGCCAGCAGCTTGGGGGATTCAGGGGGCCCGAACACCATATATTTT. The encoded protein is CASSLGDSGGPNTIYF.